This TCR beta chain originates from a study of T cells in Graves' hyperthyroidism and ophthalmopathy (dated by TCRdb to about 2019). In terms of the full investigation: Peripheral blood was sampled at the time of initial diagnosis, prior to any treatment. In addition, the study compared T-cell repertoires in thyroid tissue and in blood from about 6 Graves' hyperthyroidism patients. For training and testing, the roughly 93 patients in the discovery cohort were randomly divided in a 7:3 ratio. A discovery cohort of about a hundred patients, approximately 44 with Graves' ophthalmopathy and approximately 57 with stable Graves' hyperthyroidism, was used to find distinguishing TCR V-J signatures. Whether ophthalmopathy could be predicted prospectively was tested in an independent validation cohort made up of approximately 19 hyperthyroidism patients plus 17 patients who later progressed to ophthalmopathy. The paper reports TCR Vbeta CDR3 sequencing of over 130 peripheral blood samples: around 45 ophthalmopathy, roughly 74 hyperthyroidism and around 17 progressor patients. Once sampling was done, hyperthyroidism patients were given methimazole at a starting dose of 30 mg daily, whereas ophthalmopathy patients were given high-dose intravenous methylprednisolone.

V loses 0 bases of germline sequence and J loses 0 bases, and the interval between the two ends is 3 bases. The germline V gene (reference sequence) specifies LNHNV as CDR1 and YYDKDF as CDR2. CDR3 length: 15 amino acids, cysteine to phenylalanine. Only the CDR3 DNA is retained, 45 bases long and in frame from the first base. Beyond this particular receptor, the publication reports: Most expanded thyroid clonotypes (frequency above 0.001) were also detected in blood, suggesting blood repertoires may reflect thyroid immune responses. In validation, progression to ophthalmopathy was predicted by the model with around 70% sensitivity and 72% to 85% specificity, a median of about 6.4 months before onset. A 13 V-J signature model separated ophthalmopathy from stable hyperthyroidism, with 87.88% sensitivity and 81.08% specificity in cross-validation and 80%/75% in testing. No statistical method was used to set the sample size in advance, and investigators knew the group allocation.

This clonotype has at least ten counts. Its antigen has not been determined. It has no much larger one-base neighbor in the sample; base qualities were not kept. The TCR beta CDR3 regions were amplified from the RNA transcripts. The first round of RT-PCR for the TCR CDR3 was performed with the HTBI primer set and the Qiagen OneStep RT-PCR kit. Libraries were constructed in a second round of multiplex PCR, after which size selection and purification were carried out. Sequencing of the libraries was done on an Illumina HiSeq2000 using paired-end 100 bp reads. The authors' analysis ran thus. SOAPnuke was used to process the raw data, throwing out any read that contained adapters or uncalled bases, had a mean Phred below 15, or lacked an exact constant-primer or identifier match. COPE v1.2.5 was used to merge the high-quality paired reads, and each unique nucleotide sequence was defined as a clonotype. Clonotypes were aligned to IMGT TRBV, TRBD and TRBJ reference segments using MiTCR v1.1. The analysis included only V-J combinations with a frequency above 0.0001, which together covered 99% to 99.2% of the repertoires. The TCS score was defined as F50 (clonal expansion) divided by E x V (chaos), with BLOSUM62-based TCRdist calculated between CDR3 peptides within each V-J. Welch's t-statistics and random forest reduced fewer than 550 V-J features to around 14, which were used in a naive Bayes classifier (R e1071). Thyroid-blood repertoire similarity was quantified with the Morisita-Horn index. Using fastp at Q25 and MiXCR, TCRdb reprocessed the public reads and kept productive beta chains. CDR3 protein duplicates are merged, each entry listing the most common genes and DNA. The V and J calls here are based on TCRdb, not the publication. A total of over 700,000 distinct CDR3 sequences appear in this sample, under 45% of them only once. Around 31% of the sample rests with the top ten.

Stable Graves' hyperthyroidism was defined as no progression to ophthalmopathy during 18 months of follow-up. Hyperthyroidism patients were newly diagnosed, had a disease duration of under 2 months, and were aged 18 to 65 years. Patients with uncontrolled infections, other autoimmune diseases, pregnancy or lactation were excluded. Diagnoses were established on the basis of clinical symptoms, serum thyroxine and TRAb, thyroid ultrasound, and orbital computed tomography. PBMCs were isolated from approximately 10 ml of fresh peripheral blood by Ficoll-Paque density gradient centrifugation. Total RNA was extracted with Trizol reagent, and quality was checked on an Agilent 2100 Bioanalyzer.

The V and J segments used are TRBV15 and TRBJ2-6; no D gene can be assigned with confidence. The sequence was collected from a woman in her forties with Graves' hyperthyroidism. Sequencing was performed on blood. This receptor carries the CDR3 CATSRDTSGANVLTF. The nucleotide sequence is TGTGCCACCAGCAGAGACACCTCTGGGGCCAACGTCCTGACTTTC.